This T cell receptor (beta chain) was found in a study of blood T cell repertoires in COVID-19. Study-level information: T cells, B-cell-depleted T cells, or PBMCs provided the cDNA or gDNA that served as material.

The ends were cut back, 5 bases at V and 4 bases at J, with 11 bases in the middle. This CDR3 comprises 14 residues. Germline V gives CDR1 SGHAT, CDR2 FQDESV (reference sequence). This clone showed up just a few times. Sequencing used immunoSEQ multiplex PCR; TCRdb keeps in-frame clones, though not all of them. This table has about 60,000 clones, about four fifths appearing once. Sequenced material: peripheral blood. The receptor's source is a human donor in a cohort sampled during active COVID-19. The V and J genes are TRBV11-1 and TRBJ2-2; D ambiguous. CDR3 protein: CASSLSRGTGELFF. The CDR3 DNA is TGTGCCAGCAGCCTAAGCCGCGGCACCGGGGAGCTGTTTTTT.